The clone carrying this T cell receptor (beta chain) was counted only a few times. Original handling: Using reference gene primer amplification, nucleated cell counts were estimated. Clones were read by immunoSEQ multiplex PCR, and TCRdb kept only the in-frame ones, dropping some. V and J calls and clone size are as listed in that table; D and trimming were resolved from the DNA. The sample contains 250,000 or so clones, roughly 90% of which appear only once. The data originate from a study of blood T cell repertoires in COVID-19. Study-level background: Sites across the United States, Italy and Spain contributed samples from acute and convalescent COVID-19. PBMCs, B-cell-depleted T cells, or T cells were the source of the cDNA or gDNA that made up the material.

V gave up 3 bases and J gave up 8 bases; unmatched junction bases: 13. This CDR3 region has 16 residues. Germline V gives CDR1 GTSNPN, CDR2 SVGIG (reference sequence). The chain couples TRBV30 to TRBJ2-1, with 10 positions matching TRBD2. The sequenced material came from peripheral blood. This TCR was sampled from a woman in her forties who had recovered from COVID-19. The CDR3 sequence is CAWRDGAGGPIDEQFF. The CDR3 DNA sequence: TGTGCCTGGAGGGACGGAGCGGGAGGGCCGATAGATGAGCAGTTCTTC.